This T cell receptor (beta chain) derives from a study of STAT3 mutations in large granular lymphocyte leukemia. Study context: Canonical activating STAT3 mutations were detected in roughly half of the longitudinally sequenced T-LGLL patients.

Comments on this clone: Its antigen is unknown.

General study points: Clonal expansion was inferred from other time points because no sample existed at each clone's first appearance. A small but highly pathogenic clone may have been missed. In several patients, dominant TCR clone burden exceeded STAT3 mutant burden, suggesting STAT3 mutation arose secondarily. At least one immunodominant TCR beta clonotype appeared in every T-cell large granular lymphocyte leukemia patient.

This CDR3 contains 18 residues. The germline V and J ends were trimmed by 0 bases and 1 base, with 16 bases remaining between them. In germline, CDR1 is LGHNA, CDR2 YSLEER. TCRdb's table, derived via immunoSEQ multiplex PCR, lists solely in-frame clones and lacks some. The sample has about 4,700 clones; roughly 51% are singletons. The chain combines TRBV4-3 with TRBJ2-4; D might be TRBD1 (6 bases). This sequence originates from a male patient aged 45-60 years with T-cell large granular lymphocyte leukemia. Some clones in this sample may be carry-over from other donors' samples. Material: peripheral blood mononuclear cells. The CDR3 sequence: CASSQELSQGSAKNIQYF. Here the CDR3 DNA reads TGCGCCAGCAGCCAAGAGCTGAGTCAGGGGTCGGCCAAAAACATTCAGTACTTC.